Listed here is a single T cell receptor (beta chain). What it binds is unknown. This entry belongs to a study of T cell repertoires in cytomegalovirus infection. TCRdb used MiXCR to reprocess the reads, holding one entry per CDR3 protein. The sample lists more than 500,000 distinct CDR3 sequences; approximately 17% were seen once. Germline trimming cut 0 bases from V and 7 bases from J; bases unmatched to any gene: 7. The CDR3 totals 15 residues. Germline values: CDR1 DFQATT, CDR2 SNEGSKA (reference sequence). Overall study findings and caveats: Ex vivo, HLA-C-restricted CMV-specific TCR beta clonotypes prevailed over the rest of the response.

Sequencing used CD8+ T cells from PBMCs. This rearrangement joins TRBV20-1 to TRBJ2-2; 8 bases map to TRBD2. The TCR originated in a human donor in good health (CMV status not recorded). Some clones in this sample may be carry-over from other donors' samples. The CDR3 reads CSARDGGGLGGELFF. CDR3 coding DNA: TGCAGTGCTAGAGATGGCGGGGGGCTGGGCGGGGAGCTGTTTTTT.